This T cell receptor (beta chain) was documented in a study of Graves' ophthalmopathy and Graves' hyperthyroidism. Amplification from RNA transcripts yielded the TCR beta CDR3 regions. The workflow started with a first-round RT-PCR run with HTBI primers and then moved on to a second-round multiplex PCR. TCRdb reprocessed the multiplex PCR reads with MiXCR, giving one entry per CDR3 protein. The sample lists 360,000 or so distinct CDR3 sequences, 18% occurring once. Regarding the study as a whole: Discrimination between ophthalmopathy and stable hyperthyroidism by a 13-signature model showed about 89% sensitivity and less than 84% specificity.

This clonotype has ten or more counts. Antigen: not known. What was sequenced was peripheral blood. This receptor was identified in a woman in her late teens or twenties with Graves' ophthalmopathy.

The CDR3 DNA reads TGTGCCAGCAGCCCACGGGGGGGACTAGGGCAGCCCCAGCATTTT. The encoded protein is CASSPRGGLGQPQHF. The chain recombines TRBV6-5 with TRBJ1-5; perhaps TRBD1 as D (5 bases). This CDR3 region has 15 residues. Germline V gene data show CDR1 as MNHEY and CDR2 as SVGAGI. V was shortened by 6 bases and J by 7 bases, with 19 bases between the two germline ends.